The T cell receptor (beta chain) described here comes from a study of blood T cells in healthy people across ages. General study points: Higher diversity, along with more naive CD4+ cells, distinguished long-lived donors from aged donors.

Concerning this clonotype itself: The antigen remains undetermined.

With a J-beta primer mix and a sample-barcoded 5' primer, a second PCR ran roughly 7 to 11 cycles. Researchers report that a template-switch adaptor with 12 random nucleotides tagged each cDNA molecule. CDR3-containing paired-end reads numbered at least 2.5 million in each sample. From the 5' RACE reads, TCRdb called clonotypes with MiXCR, one entry per CDR3 protein. In the table there are approximately 580,000 distinct CDR3 sequences, approximately 25% of which are singletons. The CDR3 length is 14 residues. CDR1 is SGDLS and CDR2 is YYNGEE in the germline V gene. This sample also appeared in a second study, on T cells of mothers and their children. That publication notes: Second-PCR amplification with M1S added sample barcodes and 2-4 random nucleotides.

The origin of this receptor is a boy between 10 and 17 years old in good health. The sequenced sample consisted of blood. The V gene is TRBV9, the J gene TRBJ2-5, with TRBD1 identical over 8 bases. The better agreement between TRBJ2-7 and the DNA end casts doubt on the J call. The CDR3 bases are TGTGCCAGCAGCGCCCAGGGGGCCAACGACGAGCAGTACTTC. Amino acids: CASSAQGANDEQYF.